The 8 T cell receptor beta chains below come from one sample, sequenced in a study of Tregs in tolerant kidney transplant recipients. Clones were read by immunoSEQ multiplex PCR, and TCRdb kept only the in-frame ones, dropping some. The table includes fewer than 70,000 clones, 80% to 90% detected once. The specimen was CD4+ T cells from blood. The receptors come from a human donor in good health.

The chain employs TRBV6-5 and TRBJ2-3; TRBD2 matches at 7 bases. This CDR3 contains 14 residues. CDR1 MNHEY and CDR2 SVGAGI come from the germline V gene. Trimming cost V 7 bases and J 3 bases; bases outside gene matches: 7. CDR3 nucleotides: TGTGCCAGCAAAGCCGGGGGGACGACAGATACGCAGTATTTT. This translates into CASKAGGTTDTQYF.

Notes on this clone: Compared with germline, one end of the junction differs, possibly owing to a read error. V is TRBV4-2 and J is TRBJ2-3; 9 positions match TRBD2. The CDR3 loop spans 16 amino acids. Germline assignment: CDR1 LGHNA and CDR2 YNFKEQ. The CDR3 DNA follows: TGTGCCAGCAGTCAAGATATGACTAGCGGTGTAAATACGCAGTATTTT. Encoded protein: CASSQDMTSGVNTQYF.

This sequence joins TRBV5-5 and TRBJ2-3; D not certain. V was clipped by 4 bases and J by 0 bases, with 21 bases between them. This CDR3 contains 18 residues. Germline V gives CDR1 SGHKS, CDR2 YYEKEE (reference sequence). CDR3 region: CASSRFPHTPISTDTQYF. DNA for the CDR3: TGTGCCAGCAGCCGGTTTCCTCATACCCCTATAAGCACAGATACGCAGTATTTT.

The chain joins TRBV30 to TRBJ2-7; TRBD1 agrees at 8 bases. CDR3 length: 13 amino acids. The V gene's germline CDR1 is GTSNPN and CDR2 SVGIG (reference sequence). Unmatched junction bases numbered 13, after V lost 8 bases and J lost 7 bases. CDR3: CAGGQAISKEQYF. In DNA form, the CDR3 reads TGTGCCGGGGGACAGGCCATATCCAAGGAGCAGTACTTC.

The chain recombines TRBV7-9 with TRBJ2-1; 10 bases match TRBD2. V lost 1 base, J lost 3 bases, and 6 bases stayed unmatched. This CDR3 is 17 amino acids long. The germline V gene has CDR1 SEHNR and CDR2 FQNEAQ (reference sequence). For the CDR3, the DNA is TGTGCCAGCAGCTTAGGGGCTCTAGCGGGAGTCTACAATGAGCAGTTCTTC. Translating it yields CASSLGALAGVYNEQFF.

This clone was detected ten times or more. The CDR3 loop is CASSPGNEKLFF. CDR3 DNA sequence: TGTGCCAGCTCCCCGGGGAATGAAAAACTGTTTTTT. The chain recombines TRBV18 with TRBJ1-4; D is ambiguous. The germline CDR1 and CDR2 sequences are KGHSH and LQKENI. The CDR3 spans 12 residues. The ends were cut back, 6 bases at V and 5 bases at J, with 7 bases in the middle.

The chain couples TRBV7-9 to TRBJ2-7; TRBD2 might be the D (6 bases). Trimming took off 5 bases at V and 0 bases at J, with 17 bases between the two ends. Per the germline V gene, CDR1 is SEHNR and CDR2 is FQNEAQ (reference sequence). The CDR3 totals 16 residues. CDR3 protein: CASSPLGGDLSYEQYF. DNA of the CDR3: TGTGCCAGCAGCCCCCTGGGCGGGGACCTCTCCTACGAGCAGTACTTC. Full variable domain (missing parts from reference TRBV7-9 and TRBJ2-7): DTGVSQNPRHKITKRGQNVTFRCDPISEHNRLYWYRQTLGQGPEFLTYFQNEAQLEKSRLLSDRFSAERPKGSFSTLEIQRTEQGDSAMYLCASSPLGGDLSYEQYFGPGTRLTVT.

The chain links TRBV5-4 to TRBJ2-1, with 10 nucleotides matching TRBD1. With V trimmed by 7 bases and J by 6 bases, 7 bases remained unmatched. The germline V gene encodes CDR1 SGHNT and CDR2 YYREEE (reference sequence). The CDR3 has 14 residues. The CDR3 region is CASRRQGAFNEQFF. In DNA, the CDR3 is TGTGCCAGCCGAAGACAGGGGGCTTTCAATGAGCAGTTCTTC.